This TCR beta chain originates from a study of T-cell reconstitution after alpha-beta-depleted transplantation in children (dated by TCRdb to the mid-2010s). Regarding the study in general: The study quantitatively tracked T-cell immune reconstitution after TCRalphabeta/CD19-depleted allogeneic hematopoietic cell transplantation in children using TCR repertoire profiling.

The CDR3 measures 14 amino acids from cysteine to phenylalanine. This entry keeps only the CDR3 DNA: 42 bases, framed from base 1. Cut back by 2 bases and 1 base, the V and J ends lie 9 bases apart. Taken from the germline V gene, the CDR1 and CDR2 loops are MNHEY and SVGAGI. The treatment or condition label here, explained by the study, means: allogeneic hematopoietic cell transplantation with graft depleted of TCRalphabeta T cells and CD19 B cells. Transplant recipients were children who received TCRalphabeta/CD19-depleted allogeneic hematopoietic cell grafts. This clonotype turned up a few times. The target of this receptor is not known. No base qualities exist here, and no much larger clone lies one base off it. The receptor library was made with PCR. Sequencer: Illumina HiSeq 2500. TCR library preparation used molecular barcoding, with unique molecular identifiers applied to normalize quantification of the TCRbeta repertoire. TCRdb reprocessed the public reads (quality trimming at Q25 with fastp, clone calling with MiXCR) and kept in-frame beta chains. Rows with one shared CDR3 protein collapse into an entry with the most common genes and DNA. Within this sample are around 450,000 distinct CDR3 sequences, with 15% to 20% of them counted one time only. Clones ranked in the top ten supply around 30% of the sample.

Paper-wide results and their limitations: The frequencies of hyperexpanded clones fell over the following months, and after one year, T-cell counts and TCRbeta diversity were mostly attributed to newly produced T cells. The high TCRbeta diversity at day 60 in some patients was ascribed to recipient T cells and intrathymic progenitors that had survived conditioning. Apparently early alphabetaT-cell count recovery about two months after transplant reportedly relied on only several hundred rapidly expanded clones derived from non-depleted graft cells.

The chain is encoded by TRBV6-5 joined to TRBJ2-7, and possibly TRBD1, on 6 matching bases. The clonotype originates from a boy in the first two years of life who had a stem cell transplant for Wiskott-Aldrich syndrome, so the T cells may come from the graft donor. Here the sequenced sample was PBMCs, mostly from graft donor cells, taken 360 days after TCRalphabeta/CD19-depleted stem cell transplant. In nucleotide form, the sequence is TGTGCCAGCAGTTACATTACAGGGTCCTACGAGCAGTACTTC. Protein translation: CASSYITGSYEQYF.